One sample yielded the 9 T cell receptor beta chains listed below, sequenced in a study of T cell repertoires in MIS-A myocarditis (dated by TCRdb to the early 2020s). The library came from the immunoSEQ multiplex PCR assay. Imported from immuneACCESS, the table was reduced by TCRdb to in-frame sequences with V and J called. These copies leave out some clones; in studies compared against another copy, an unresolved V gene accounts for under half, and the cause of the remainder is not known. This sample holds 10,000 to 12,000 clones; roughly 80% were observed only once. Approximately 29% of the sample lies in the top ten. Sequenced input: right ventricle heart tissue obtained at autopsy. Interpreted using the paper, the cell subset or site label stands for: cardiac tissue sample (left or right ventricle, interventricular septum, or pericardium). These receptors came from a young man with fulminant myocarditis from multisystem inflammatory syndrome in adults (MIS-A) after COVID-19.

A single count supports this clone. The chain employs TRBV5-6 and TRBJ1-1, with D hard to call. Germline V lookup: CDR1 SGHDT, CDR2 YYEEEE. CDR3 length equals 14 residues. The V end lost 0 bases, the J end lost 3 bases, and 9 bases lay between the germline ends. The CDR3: CASSLGSFDTEAFF. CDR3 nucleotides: TGTGCCAGCAGCTTGGGAAGCTTCGACACTGAAGCTTTCTTT.

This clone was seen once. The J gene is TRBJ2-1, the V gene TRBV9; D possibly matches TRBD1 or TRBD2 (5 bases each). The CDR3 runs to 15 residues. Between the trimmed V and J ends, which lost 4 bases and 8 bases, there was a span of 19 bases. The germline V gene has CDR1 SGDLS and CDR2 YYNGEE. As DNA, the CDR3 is TGTGCCAGCAGCCCGGGGCAGGAGGTGTATCATGAGCAGTTCTTC. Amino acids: CASSPGQEVYHEQFF.

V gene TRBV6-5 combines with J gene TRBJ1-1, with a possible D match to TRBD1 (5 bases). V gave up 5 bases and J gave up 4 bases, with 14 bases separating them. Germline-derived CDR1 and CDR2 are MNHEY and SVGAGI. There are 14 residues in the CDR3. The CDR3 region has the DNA TGTGCCAGCAGTACACGACAGCGGGTCACTGAAGCTTTCTTT. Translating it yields CASSTRQRVTEAFF.

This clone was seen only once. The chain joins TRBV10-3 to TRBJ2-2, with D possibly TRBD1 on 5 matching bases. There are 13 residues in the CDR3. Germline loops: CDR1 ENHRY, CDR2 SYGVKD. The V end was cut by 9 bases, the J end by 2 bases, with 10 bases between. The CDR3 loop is CAIRQRNTGELFF. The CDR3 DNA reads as TGTGCCATAAGACAGCGAAACACCGGGGAGCTGTTTTTT.

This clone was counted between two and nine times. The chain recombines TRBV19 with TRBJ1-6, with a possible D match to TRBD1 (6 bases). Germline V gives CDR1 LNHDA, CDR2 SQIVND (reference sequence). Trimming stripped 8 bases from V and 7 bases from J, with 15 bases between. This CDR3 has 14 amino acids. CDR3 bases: TGTGCCAGTCACGCCGGACAGAAAAATTCACCCCTCCACTTT. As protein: CASHAGQKNSPLHF.

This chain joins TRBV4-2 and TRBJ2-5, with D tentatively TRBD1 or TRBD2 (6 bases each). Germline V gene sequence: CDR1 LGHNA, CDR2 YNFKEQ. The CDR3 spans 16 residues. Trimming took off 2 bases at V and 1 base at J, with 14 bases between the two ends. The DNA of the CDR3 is TGTGCCAGCAGCCAACTCCTGAGGGGGGCCCAAGAGACCCAGTACTTC. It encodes CASSQLLRGAQETQYF.

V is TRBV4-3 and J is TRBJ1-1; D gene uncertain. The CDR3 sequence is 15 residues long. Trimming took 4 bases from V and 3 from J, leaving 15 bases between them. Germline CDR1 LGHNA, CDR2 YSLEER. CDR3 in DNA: TGCGCCAGCAGCCTCCGTAGTACCGCGGACACTGAAGCTTTCTTT. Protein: CASSLRSTADTEAFF.

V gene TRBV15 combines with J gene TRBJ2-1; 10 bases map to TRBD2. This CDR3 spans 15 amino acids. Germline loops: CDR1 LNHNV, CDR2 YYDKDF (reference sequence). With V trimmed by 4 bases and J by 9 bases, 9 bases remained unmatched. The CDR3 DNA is TGTGCCACCAGCAAGACTAGCGGGTCCTTAAGTGAGCAGTTCTTC. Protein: CATSKTSGSLSEQFF.

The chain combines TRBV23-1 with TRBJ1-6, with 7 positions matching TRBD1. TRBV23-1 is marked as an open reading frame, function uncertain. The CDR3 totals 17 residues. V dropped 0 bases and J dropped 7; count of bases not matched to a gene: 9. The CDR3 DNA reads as TGCGCCAGCAGTCAATCGGGTTTTGGACAGGTCAATTCACCCCTCCACTTT. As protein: CASSQSGFGQVNSPLHF.